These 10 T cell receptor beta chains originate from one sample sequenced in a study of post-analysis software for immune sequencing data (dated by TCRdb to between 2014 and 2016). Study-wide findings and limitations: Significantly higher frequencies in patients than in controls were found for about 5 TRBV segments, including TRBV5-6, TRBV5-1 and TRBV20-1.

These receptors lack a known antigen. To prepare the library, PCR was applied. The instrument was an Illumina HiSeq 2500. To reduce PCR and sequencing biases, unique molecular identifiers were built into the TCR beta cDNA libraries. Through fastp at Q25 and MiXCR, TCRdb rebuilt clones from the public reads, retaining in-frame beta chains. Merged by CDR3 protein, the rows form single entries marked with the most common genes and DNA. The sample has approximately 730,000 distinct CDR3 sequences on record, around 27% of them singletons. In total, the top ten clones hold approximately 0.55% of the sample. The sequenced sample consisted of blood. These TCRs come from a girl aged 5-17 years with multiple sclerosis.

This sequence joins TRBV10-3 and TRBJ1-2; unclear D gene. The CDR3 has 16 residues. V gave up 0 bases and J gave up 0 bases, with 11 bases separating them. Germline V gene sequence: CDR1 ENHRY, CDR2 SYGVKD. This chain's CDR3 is CAISESRLDTNYGYTF. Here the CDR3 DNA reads TGTGCCATCAGTGAGTCCCGGTTGGATACTAACTATGGCTACACCTTC.

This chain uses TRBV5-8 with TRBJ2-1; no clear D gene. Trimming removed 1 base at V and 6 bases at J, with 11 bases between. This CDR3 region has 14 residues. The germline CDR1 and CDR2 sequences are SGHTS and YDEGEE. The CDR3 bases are TGTGCCAGCAGCTTGCCCTCCCGGTTCAATGAGCAGTTCTTC. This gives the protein CASSLPSRFNEQFF.

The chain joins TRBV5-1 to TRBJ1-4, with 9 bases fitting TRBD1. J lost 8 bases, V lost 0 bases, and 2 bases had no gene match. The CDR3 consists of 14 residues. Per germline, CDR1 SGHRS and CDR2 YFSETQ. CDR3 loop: CASSLVGQGEKLFF. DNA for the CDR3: TGCGCCAGCAGCTTGGTAGGACAGGGGGAAAAACTGTTTTTT.

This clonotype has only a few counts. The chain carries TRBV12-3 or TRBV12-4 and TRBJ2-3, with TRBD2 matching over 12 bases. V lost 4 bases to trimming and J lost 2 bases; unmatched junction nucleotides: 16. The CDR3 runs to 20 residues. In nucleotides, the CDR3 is TGTGCCAGCAGTTCGAAAAGGACTAGCGGGGCAGCGAAACCCACAGATACGCAGTATTTT. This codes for CASSSKRTSGAAKPTDTQYF.

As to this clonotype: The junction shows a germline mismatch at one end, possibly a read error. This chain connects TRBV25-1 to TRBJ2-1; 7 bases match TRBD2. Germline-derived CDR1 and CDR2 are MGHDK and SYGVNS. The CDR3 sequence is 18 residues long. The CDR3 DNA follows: TGTGCCAGCAGTGAATTGAAATGGGGAGGGAGGGCCTACAATGAGCAGATCTTC. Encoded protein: CASSELKWGGRAYNEQIF.

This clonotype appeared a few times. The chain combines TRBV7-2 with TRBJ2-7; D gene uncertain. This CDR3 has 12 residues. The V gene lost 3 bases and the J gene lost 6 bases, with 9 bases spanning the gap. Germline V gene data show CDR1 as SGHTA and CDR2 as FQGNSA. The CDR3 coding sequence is TGTGCCAGCAGCTTCTACGACGGCGAGCAGTACTTC. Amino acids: CASSFYDGEQYF.

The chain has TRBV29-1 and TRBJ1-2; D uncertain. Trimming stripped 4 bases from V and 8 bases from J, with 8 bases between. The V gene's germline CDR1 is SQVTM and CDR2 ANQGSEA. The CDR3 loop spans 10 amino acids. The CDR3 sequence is CSVGGVGYTF. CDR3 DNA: TGCAGCGTTGGAGGAGTGGGCTACACCTTC.

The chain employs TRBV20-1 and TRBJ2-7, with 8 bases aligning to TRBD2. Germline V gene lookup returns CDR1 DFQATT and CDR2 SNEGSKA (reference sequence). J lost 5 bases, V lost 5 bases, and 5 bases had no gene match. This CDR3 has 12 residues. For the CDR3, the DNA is TGCAGTGCTGGCCCGGGGGGGAACGAGCAGTACTTC. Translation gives CSAGPGGNEQYF.

The CDR3 loop is CASSLFWGGSGVTQYF. The CDR3 region has the DNA TGTGCCAGCAGTTTATTTTGGGGGGGATCCGGGGTTACGCAGTATTTT. The chain recombines TRBV27 with TRBJ2-3; 7 bases match TRBD2. Germline loops: CDR1 MNHEY, CDR2 SMNVEV (reference sequence). The CDR3 has 16 amino acids. The V and J ends lost 1 base and 8 bases, in that order; junction bases with no gene match: 12.

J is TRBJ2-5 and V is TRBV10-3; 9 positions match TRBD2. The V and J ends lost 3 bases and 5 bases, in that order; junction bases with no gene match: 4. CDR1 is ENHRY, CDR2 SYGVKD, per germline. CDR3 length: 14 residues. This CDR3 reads CAISDGGRGETQYF. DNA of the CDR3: TGTGCCATCAGTGACGGCGGGAGGGGTGAGACCCAGTACTTC.